These 15 T cell receptor beta chains were sequenced from one sample in a study of blood T cell repertoires in COVID-19. TCRdb's table, derived via immunoSEQ multiplex PCR, lists solely in-frame clones and lacks some. The table has about 150,000 clones, around 90% seen once. Material for sequencing was peripheral blood. These receptors came from a man aged 55 to 70 with acute or convalescent COVID-19.

V usage is TRBV27 and J usage is TRBJ2-7, with a tentative D call TRBD1 (6 bases). Germline V gene lookup returns CDR1 MNHEY and CDR2 SMNVEV (reference sequence). CDR3 length equals 17 residues. Trimming took 4 bases from V and 1 from J, leaving 20 bases between them. In DNA, the CDR3 is TGTGCCAGCAGTTCCTTACAAAACAGGGTAGGATCCTACGAGCAGTACTTC. Amino acid sequence: CASSSLQNRVGSYEQYF.

This clone was seen once. The gene calls are TRBV30 and TRBJ2-6, with a weak D call TRBD1 (5 bases). CDR3 length: 18 amino acids. Trimming pared 4 bases from V and 0 bases from J, leaving 19 bases between. CDR1 GTSNPN and CDR2 SVGIG come from the germline V gene (reference sequence). Here the CDR3 DNA reads TGTGCCTGGATCCCTTTGACAGCCCCCTCCTCTGGGGCCAACGTCCTGACTTTC. This gives the protein CAWIPLTAPSSGANVLTF. The variable domain in full, completed from reference TRBV30 and TRBJ2-6, reads SQTIHQWPATLVQPVGSPLSLECTVEGTSNPNLYWYRQAAGRGLQLLFYSVGIGQISSEVPQNLSASRPQDRQFILSSKKLLLSDSGFYLCAWIPLTAPSSGANVLTFGAGSRLTVL.

The rearrangement joins TRBV5-1 to TRBJ1-2; 8 nucleotides agree with TRBD1. V lost 0 bases, J lost 4 bases, and 8 bases stayed unmatched. The CDR3 loop spans 16 amino acids. In germline, CDR1 is SGHRS, CDR2 YFSETQ. The CDR3 DNA follows: TGCGCCAGCAGCTTGGGTGGACAGGGAAGCGCCTATGGCTACACCTTC. It translates to CASSLGGQGSAYGYTF.

For the CDR3, the DNA is TGTGCCAGCGGTATAGCGGGGAGTAATGAGCAGTTCTTC. Amino acid sequence: CASGIAGSNEQFF. The chain couples TRBV27 to TRBJ2-1, with 8 positions matching TRBD2. With V trimmed by 8 bases and J by 7 bases, 7 bases remained unmatched. Germline V gene lookup returns CDR1 MNHEY and CDR2 SMNVEV (reference sequence). CDR3 size: 13 residues.

V usage is TRBV5-1 and J usage is TRBJ1-3, with 8 bases matching TRBD1. This CDR3 has 17 amino acids. Germline V CDR1 and CDR2: SGHRS, YFSETQ. Losses at the gene ends were 4 bases for V and 1 base for J; bases not matched to a gene: 10. The CDR3 reads CASSPGQGRGSGNTIYF. The CDR3 DNA follows: TGCGCCAGCAGCCCTGGACAGGGAAGAGGATCTGGAAACACCATATATTTT.

This chain connects TRBV2 to TRBJ1-2; D gene unclear. Trimming cost V 8 bases and J 7 bases, with 17 bases left between them. CDR3 length equals 13 residues. Germline V gives CDR1 SNHLY, CDR2 FYNNEI. The CDR3 loop reads CASYQGVLSGYTF. The CDR3 coding sequence is TGTGCCAGCTATCAAGGAGTTTTATCTGGCTACACCTTC.

The CDR3 loop reads CASSPPGGDPLTYYGYTF. The CDR3 nucleotides are TGTGCCAGCTCACCACCGGGCGGGGACCCACTCACTTACTATGGCTACACCTTC. The genes are TRBV18 and TRBJ1-2; a weak D match, TRBD1 (5 bases). V dropped 0 bases and J dropped 3 bases, with 20 bases sitting between them. CDR3 length equals 18 residues. The germline gives CDR1 KGHSH, CDR2 LQKENI.

V is TRBV27 and J is TRBJ1-2; TRBD1 aligns across 7 bases. The V gene's germline CDR1 is MNHEY and CDR2 SMNVEV (reference sequence). The V gene end was trimmed by 1 base and the J gene end by 7 bases; junction bases not matched to a gene: 3. This CDR3 has 13 amino acids. CDR3 bases: TGTGCCAGCAGTTTATGGCAGGGGGTTGGCTACACCTTC. Protein sequence: CASSLWQGVGYTF.

V usage is TRBV12-3 or TRBV12-4 and J usage is TRBJ1-1, with TRBD1 identical over 8 bases. Germline trimming cut 6 bases from V and 5 bases from J; bases unmatched to any gene: 5. The CDR3 sequence is 13 residues long. The CDR3 loop is CASRATGATEAFF. In nucleotides, the CDR3 is TGTGCCAGCAGGGCGACAGGGGCTACTGAAGCTTTCTTT.

V gene TRBV4-1 combines with J gene TRBJ2-1, with 10 bases aligning to TRBD1. CDR1 and CDR2 (germline): MGHRA, YSYEKL. The CDR3 contains 15 residues. Unmatched junction bases numbered 8, after V lost 4 bases and J lost 8 bases. The CDR3 DNA reads TGCGCCAGCAGCCCGGGACAGGGGATTTGGGATGAGCAGTTCTTC. It specifies CASSPGQGIWDEQFF.

This sequence joins TRBV19 and TRBJ1-2, with 9 nucleotides matching TRBD1. The CDR3 length is 15 residues. The V segment lost 5 bases and the J segment 4 bases; nucleotides outside the gene matches: 8. Germline values: CDR1 LNHDA, CDR2 SQIVND (reference sequence). The CDR3 sequence: CASSSEQGATYGYTF. CDR3 nucleotide sequence: TGTGCCAGTAGTTCGGAACAGGGGGCGACCTATGGCTACACCTTC.

This clone was observed once. The chain uses TRBV2 and TRBJ1-2; D may be TRBD1 (6 bases). The CDR3 is made up of 12 amino acids. With 10 bases removed from V and 3 bases from J, the gap between germline ends came to 12 bases. Germline V gene lookup returns CDR1 SNHLY and CDR2 FYNNEI. The CDR3 bases are TGTGCCACCAACTACAGGGACTATGGCTACACCTTC. It specifies CATNYRDYGYTF.

V is TRBV24-1 and J is TRBJ2-1; TRBD2 matches 8 bases. The CDR3 has 14 residues. V lost 12 bases to trimming and J lost 0 bases; unmatched junction nucleotides: 6. Germline CDR1 and CDR2: KGHDR and SFDVKD. CDR3 nucleotide sequence: TGTGCCGCCGGGGGGGGCGGCTCCTACAATGAGCAGTTCTTC. Its protein is CAAGGGGSYNEQFF.

This chain joins TRBV5-4 and TRBJ1-1, with a possible D match to TRBD1 (5 bases). Looked up from germline, CDR1 is SGHNT and CDR2 is YYREEE (reference sequence). The V end lost 0 bases, the J end lost 2 bases, and 11 bases lay between the germline ends. CDR3 length equals 15 residues. CDR3 DNA: TGTGCCAGCAGCTTGGCGACGGGGGTTAACACTGAAGCTTTCTTT. It is translated as CASSLATGVNTEAFF.

This chain joins TRBV25-1 and TRBJ1-2, with TRBD1 matching over 8 bases. The CDR3 is 15 amino acids. Germline V gene sequence: CDR1 MGHDK, CDR2 SYGVNS. Trimming cost V 2 bases and J 7 bases; bases outside gene matches: 9. The CDR3 coding sequence is TGTGCCAGCAGTGAAGGGCCAGGGGGCCATCGTGGCTACACCTTC. It encodes CASSEGPGGHRGYTF.